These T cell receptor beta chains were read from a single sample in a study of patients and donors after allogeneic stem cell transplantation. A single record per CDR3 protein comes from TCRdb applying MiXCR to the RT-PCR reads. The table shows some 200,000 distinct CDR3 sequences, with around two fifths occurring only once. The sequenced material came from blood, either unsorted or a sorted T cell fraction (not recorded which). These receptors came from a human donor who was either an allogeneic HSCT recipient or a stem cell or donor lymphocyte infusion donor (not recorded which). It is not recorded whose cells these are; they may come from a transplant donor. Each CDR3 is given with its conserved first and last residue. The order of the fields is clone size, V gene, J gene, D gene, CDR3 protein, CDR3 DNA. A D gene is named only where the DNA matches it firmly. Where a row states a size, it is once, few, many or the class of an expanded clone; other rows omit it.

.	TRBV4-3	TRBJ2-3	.	CASSQDGGSPSTDTQYF	TGCGCCAGCAGCCAAGATGGGGGGTCTCCTAGCACAGATACGCAGTATTTT
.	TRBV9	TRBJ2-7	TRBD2	CASSVALELAGHEQYF	TGTGCCAGCAGCGTAGCCCTGGAACTAGCGGGCCACGAGCAGTACTTC
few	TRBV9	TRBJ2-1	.	CASSVAGTSYNEQFF	TGTGCCAGCAGCGTAGCGGGAACCTCCTACAATGAGCAGTTCTTC
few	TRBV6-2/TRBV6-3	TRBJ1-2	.	CASSYSLVSLFYGYTF	TGTGCCAGCAGTTACTCGTTGGTCAGCCTTTTCTATGGCTACACCTTC
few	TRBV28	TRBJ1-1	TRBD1	CASSLPSTAGGTEAFF	TGTGCCAGCAGTCTCCCATCAACGGCAGGGGGAACTGAAGCTTTCTTT
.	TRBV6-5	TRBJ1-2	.	CASREDSHYGYSF	TGTGCCAGCAGAGAAGACAGCCACTATGGCTACTCCTTC
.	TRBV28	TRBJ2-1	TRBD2	CASSSPIGLAINEQFF	TGTGCCAGCAGTTCCCCTATTGGACTAGCAATCAATGAGCAGTTCTTC
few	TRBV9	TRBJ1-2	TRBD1	CASRPQDRPFHGYTF	TGTGCCAGCAGGCCCCAGGACAGGCCCTTCCATGGCTACACCTTC
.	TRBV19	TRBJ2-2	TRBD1	CASSSMGQGAGELFF	TGTGCCAGTAGTAGCATGGGACAGGGCGCCGGGGAGCTGTTTTTT
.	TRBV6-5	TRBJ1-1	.	CASTPGGLFPEAFF	TGTGCCAGCACCCCCGGCGGCCTGTTCCCTGAAGCTTTCTTT
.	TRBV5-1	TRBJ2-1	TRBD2	CASSLKLAGFPYNEQFF	TGCGCCAGCAGCTTGAAACTAGCGGGGTTCCCCTACAATGAGCAGTTCTTC
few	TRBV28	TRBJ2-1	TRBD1	CASSSRQGPYNEQFF	TGTGCCAGCAGCTCTAGACAGGGTCCCTACAATGAGCAGTTCTTC
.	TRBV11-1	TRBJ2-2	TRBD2	CASSLKRGAGELFF	TGTGCCAGCAGCTTAAAGCGGGGCGCCGGGGAGCTGTTTTTT
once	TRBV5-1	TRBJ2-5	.	CASSLHPPETQYF	TGCGCCAGCAGCTTACACCCCCCGGAGACCCAGTACTTC
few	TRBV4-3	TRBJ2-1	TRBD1	CASSQDRDRGPYNEQFF	TGCGCCAGCAGCCAAGATCGGGACAGGGGGCCCTACAATGAGCAGTTCTTC
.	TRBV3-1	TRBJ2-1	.	CASSQTLAGNEQFF	TGTGCCAGCAGCCAAACGCTAGCTGGGAATGAGCAGTTCTTC
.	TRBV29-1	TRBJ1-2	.	CSVEWFTGNYGYTF	TGCAGCGTTGAATGGTTTACAGGGAACTATGGCTACACCTTC
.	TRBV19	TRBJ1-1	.	CASSPFITAAMNTEAFF	TGTGCCAGTAGTCCTTTTATCACCGCGGCCATGAACACTGAAGCTTTCTTT
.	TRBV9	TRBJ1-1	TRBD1	CASSVAQGAIVEAFF	TGTGCCAGCAGCGTAGCCCAGGGGGCGATTGTTGAAGCTTTCTTT
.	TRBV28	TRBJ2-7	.	CASRRTASYEQYF	TGTGCCAGCAGACGGACTGCCTCCTACGAGCAGTACTTC
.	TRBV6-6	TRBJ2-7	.	CASSYGQGKSYEQYF	TGTGCCAGCAGTTATGGGCAGGGGAAATCCTACGAGCAGTACTTC
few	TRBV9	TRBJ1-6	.	CASSVAPGSSSPLHF	TGTGCCAGCAGCGTAGCTCCAGGGTCATCTTCACCCCTCCACTTT
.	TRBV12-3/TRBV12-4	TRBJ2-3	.	CASSLVAAASTDTQYF	TGTGCCAGCAGTTTAGTGGCAGCCGCTAGCACAGATACGCAGTATTTT
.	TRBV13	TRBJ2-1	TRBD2	CASSRLAGGFNEQFF	TGTGCCAGCAGCCGTCTAGCGGGAGGGTTTAATGAGCAGTTCTTC
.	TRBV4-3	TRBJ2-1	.	CASSQDFDPPYNEQFF	TGCGCCAGCAGCCAAGATTTCGACCCCCCATACAATGAGCAGTTCTTC
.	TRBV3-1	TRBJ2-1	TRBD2	CASSLGLAGGANEQFF	TGTGCCAGCAGCCTGGGACTAGCGGGAGGCGCCAATGAGCAGTTCTTC
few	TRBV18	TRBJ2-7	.	CASSPLTDSYEQYF	TGTGCCAGCTCACCCTTGACAGATTCCTACGAGCAGTACTTC
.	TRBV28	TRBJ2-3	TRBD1	CASSPRDRYTDTQYF	TGTGCCAGCAGTCCCCGGGACAGATACACAGATACGCAGTATTTT
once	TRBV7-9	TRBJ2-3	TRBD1	CASPPRQGTTDTQYF	TGTGCCAGTCCCCCGCGACAGGGAACCACAGATACGCAGTATTTT
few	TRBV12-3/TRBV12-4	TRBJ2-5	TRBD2	CASSTGTSGKPETQYF	TGTGCCAGCAGTACCGGGACTAGCGGTAAACCAGAGACCCAGTACTTC
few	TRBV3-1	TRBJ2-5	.	CASSQKETQYF	TGTGCCAGCAGCCAAAAGGAGACCCAGTACTTC
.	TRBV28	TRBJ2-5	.	CASTDYGGETQYF	TGTGCCAGCACCGACTACGGAGGGGAGACCCAGTACTTC
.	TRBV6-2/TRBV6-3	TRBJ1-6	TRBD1	CASSPGGQGNSPLHF	TGTGCCAGCAGTCCTGGGGGACAGGGGAATTCACCCCTCCACTTT
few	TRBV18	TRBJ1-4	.	CASSPPGFVNEKLFF	TGTGCCAGCTCACCCCCAGGTTTCGTCAATGAAAAACTGTTTTTT
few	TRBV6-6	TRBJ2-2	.	CASSYGGRPTGELFF	TGTGCCAGCAGTTACGGGGGGCGTCCGACCGGGGAGCTGTTTTTT